These 31 T cell receptor beta chains were all obtained from the same sample, sequenced in a study of control samples from healthy donors and cancer patients. Method: immunoSEQ multiplex PCR; TCRdb's copy keeps in-frame clones and lacks some. Of 170,000 or so clones in the sample, roughly 94% are singletons; the top ten hold approximately 8%. The sequenced sample consisted of blood. All receptors come from a woman aged 40 to 50 in good health.

The genes are TRBV6-5 and TRBJ1-2; TRBD1 matches at 9 bases. Germline-derived CDR1 and CDR2 are MNHEY and SVGAGI. The CDR3 extends over 15 amino acids. The J segment lost 4 bases and the V segment lost 8 bases, leaving 11 bases of the junction unmatched. This CDR3 is CASRTRDRATYGYTF. CDR3 coding DNA: TGTGCCAGCCGGACCCGGGACAGGGCTACCTATGGCTACACCTTC.

The V and J genes are TRBV7-2 and TRBJ2-6; D may be TRBD2 (5 bases). Germline assignment: CDR1 SGHTA and CDR2 FQGNSA. CDR3 size: 18 residues. V was clipped by 0 bases and J by 1 base, with 13 bases between them. The CDR3 region has the DNA TGTGCCAGCAGCTTAGCCGGGGTCGGTGTTTCTGGGGCCAACGTCCTGACTTTC. It encodes CASSLAGVGVSGANVLTF.

On this clone itself: The junction departs from the called germline gene at one end, perhaps through a read error. The chain has TRBV5-1 and TRBJ1-6; D gene unclear. This CDR3 is 15 amino acids long. Germline CDR1 reads SGHRS; CDR2 reads YFSETQ. As DNA, the CDR3 is TGCGCCAGCAGCTCGGTGGAGGGTGGTAATTCACTCCTCCACTTT. Residues: CASSSVEGGNSLLHF. Together with reference TRBV5-1 and TRBJ1-6, the CDR3 gives the full variable domain: KAGVTQTPRYLIKTRGQQVTLSCSPISGHRSVSWYQQTPGQGLQFLFEYFSETQRNKGNFPGRFSGRQFSNSRSEMNVSTLELGDSALYLCASSSVEGGNSLLHFGNGTRLTVT.

The chain joins TRBV7-9 to TRBJ1-2; D may be TRBD1 (5 bases). The germline CDR1 and CDR2 sequences are SEHNR and FQNEAQ (reference sequence). CDR3 length: 14 amino acids. V lost 7 bases and J 4 bases, leaving 16 bases between the germline ends. The chain's CDR3 is CASTRAVGGYGYTF. The CDR3 coding sequence is TGTGCCAGCACCAGGGCTGTTGGGGGCTATGGCTACACCTTC.

The rearrangement joins TRBV9 to TRBJ2-3; D perhaps matches TRBD1 (7 bases). The V end was cut by 3 bases, the J end by 0 bases, with 11 bases between. The CDR3 totals 15 residues. Germline CDR1 reads SGDLS; CDR2 reads YYNGEE. The CDR3 coding sequence is TGTGCCAGCAGCGGCGGGACAGCCAGCACAGATACGCAGTATTTT. Encoded protein: CASSGGTASTDTQYF. Based on the CDR3 plus reference TRBV9 and TRBJ2-3, the full variable domain is DSGVTQTPKHLITATGQRVTLRCSPRSGDLSVYWYQQSLDQGLQFLIQYYNGEERAKGNILERFSAQQFPDLHSELNLSSLELGDSALYFCASSGGTASTDTQYFGPGTRLTVL.

The chain is built from TRBV7-2 and TRBJ2-3; D might be TRBD1 (5 bases). Deletions cut 3 bases from V and 1 base from J, with 11 bases between. The CDR3 has 15 amino acids. CDR1 is SGHTA and CDR2 is FQGNSA in the germline V gene. The CDR3 DNA reads as TGTGCCAGCAGCTTGGATCTGGGGCGCACAGATACGCAGTATTTT. Translated, it gives CASSLDLGRTDTQYF. Variable domain in full (rest from reference TRBV7-2 and TRBJ2-3): GAGVSQSPSNKVTEKGKDVELRCDPISGHTALYWYRQSLGQGLEFLIYFQGNSAPDKSGLPSDRFSAERTGGSVSTLTIQRTQQEDSAVYLCASSLDLGRTDTQYFGPGTRLTVL.

The V gene is TRBV19, the J gene TRBJ1-1; D uncertain. V lost 0 bases and J 4 bases, leaving 9 bases between the germline ends. Germline V gives CDR1 LNHDA, CDR2 SQIVND (reference sequence). The CDR3 covers 14 residues. CDR3 region: CASSIDSEVTEAFF. The CDR3 DNA is TGTGCCAGTAGTATAGATTCCGAGGTCACTGAAGCTTTCTTT.

The V and J genes are TRBV3-1 (or the pseudogene TRBV3-2) and TRBJ1-6; D may be TRBD1 (6 bases). CDR3 length: 17 residues. Germline values: CDR1 LGHDT, CDR2 YNNKEL (reference sequence). Deletions cut 1 base from V and 7 bases from J, with 17 bases between. The CDR3 nucleotides are TGTGCCAGCAGCCAAGCCGCTGAGACAGGAGGAAATTCACCCCTCCACTTT. Its translation: CASSQAAETGGNSPLHF.

The chain links TRBV6-5 to TRBJ1-2; TRBD1 aligns across 10 bases. This CDR3 has 15 amino acids. Germline assignment: CDR1 MNHEY and CDR2 SVGAGI. Unmatched junction bases numbered 6, after V lost 5 bases and J lost 3 bases. CDR3 in amino acids: CASSTRQGADYGYTF. The CDR3 DNA is TGTGCCAGCAGTACCCGACAGGGGGCTGACTATGGCTACACCTTC.

The V call is TRBV18, the J call TRBJ1-6; no definite D call. This CDR3 region has 13 residues. The V end was cut by 6 bases, the J end by 14 bases, with 17 bases between. From germline, CDR1 is KGHSH and CDR2 LQKENI. CDR3 loop: CASSLSQDSTLHF. Written as DNA, the CDR3 is TGTGCCAGCTCCCTATCTCAGGATTCCACCCTCCACTTT.

V is TRBV10-3 and J is TRBJ1-2; 7 positions match TRBD1. After removal of 0 bases from V and 5 bases from J, the junction contained 9 bases not matched to a gene. Per the germline V gene, CDR1 is ENHRY and CDR2 is SYGVKD. The CDR3 totals 16 residues. In DNA, the CDR3 is TGTGCCATCAGTGAGTCGGGAGGGGGCGCCGGGTATGGCTACACCTTC. Its translation: CAISESGGGAGYGYTF.

The rearrangement joins TRBV19 to TRBJ1-2; 8 bases fit TRBD1. Trimming at V came to 6 bases and at J to 4 bases, leaving 10 bases not matched to a gene. Germline CDR1 reads LNHDA; CDR2 reads SQIVND (reference sequence). The CDR3 has 15 amino acids. In nucleotides, the CDR3 is TGTGCCAGTAGCCCCCGCCAGGGGGCGTTCTATGGCTACACCTTC. Residues: CASSPRQGAFYGYTF.

For this clone: Other nucleotide sequences from this sample produce the same CDR3. This chain links TRBV3-1 (or the pseudogene TRBV3-2) with TRBJ2-7, with D perhaps TRBD1 or TRBD2 (5 bases each). V was pared by 1 base and J by 6 bases, with 10 bases between. Germline loops: CDR1 LGHDT, CDR2 YNNKEL (reference sequence). The CDR3 sequence is 13 residues long. DNA of the CDR3: TGTGCCAGCAGCCAAGGTAGAGGGGCCGAGCAGTACTTC. This encodes CASSQGRGAEQYF.

This chain uses TRBV7-2 with TRBJ2-1, with TRBD2 matching over 7 bases. Unmatched junction bases numbered 9, after V lost 5 bases and J lost 2 bases. The CDR3 sequence is 16 residues long. Germline CDR1 reads SGHTA; CDR2 reads FQGNSA. CDR3 residues: CASSPIGGSPYNEQFF. The CDR3 coding sequence is TGTGCCAGCAGCCCCATCGGCGGGAGCCCCTACAATGAGCAGTTCTTC. The complete variable domain, with remaining parts taken from reference TRBV7-2 and TRBJ2-1, reads GAGVSQSPSNKVTEKGKDVELRCDPISGHTALYWYRQSLGQGLEFLIYFQGNSAPDKSGLPSDRFSAERTGGSVSTLTIQRTQQEDSAVYLCASSPIGGSPYNEQFFGPGTRLTVL.

The chain links TRBV18 to TRBJ1-1, with TRBD1 identical over 9 bases. The junction had 3 bases not matched to a gene; V was cut back by 3 bases and J by 1 base. Germline V gives CDR1 KGHSH, CDR2 LQKENI. The CDR3 consists of 15 residues. CDR3 residues: CASSPLQGANTEAFF. The CDR3 DNA follows: TGTGCCAGCTCACCTTTACAGGGGGCGAACACTGAAGCTTTCTTT.

The genes are TRBV30 and TRBJ2-7; 14 bases match TRBD2. V lost 2 bases, J lost 3 bases, and 6 bases stayed unmatched. The CDR3 has 16 amino acids. Germline V gives CDR1 GTSNPN, CDR2 SVGIG (reference sequence). The CDR3: CAWSLGLAGAGYEQYF. The CDR3 DNA reads as TGTGCCTGGAGTTTGGGACTAGCGGGGGCTGGCTACGAGCAGTACTTC.

The chain is built from TRBV12-3 or TRBV12-4 and TRBJ1-6; the D gene is possibly TRBD1 (6 bases). The CDR3 loop spans 13 amino acids. Trimming took off 6 bases at V and 12 bases at J, with 15 bases between the two ends. CDR3: CASRRDTGEPLHF. In DNA, the CDR3 is TGTGCCAGCAGACGGGACACCGGAGAACCCCTCCACTTT.

This rearrangement joins TRBV7-8 to TRBJ1-5; no definite D call. CDR1 is SGHVS, CDR2 FQNEAQ, per germline. The CDR3 is 14 residues long. Trimming removed 3 bases at V and 0 bases at J, with 6 bases between. The CDR3 loop is CASSFSLSNQPQHF. CDR3 nucleotides: TGTGCCAGCAGCTTCTCTCTTAGCAATCAGCCCCAGCATTTT.

The chain couples TRBV6-5 to TRBJ2-3; D is uncertain. Trimming removed 4 bases from V and 5 bases from J, with 7 bases in between. CDR1 and CDR2 from the germline V gene are MNHEY and SVGAGI. The CDR3 covers 12 residues. The CDR3 nucleotides are TGTGCCAGCAGTTCGCCCGGAGATACGCAGTATTTT. It encodes CASSSPGDTQYF.

This chain joins TRBV29-1 and TRBJ2-7; TRBD1 matches 7 bases. CDR3 length: 13 amino acids. Germline CDR1 reads SQVTM; CDR2 reads ANQGSEA. With 7 bases clipped from V and 4 bases from J, the junction kept 10 bases outside the gene matches. The CDR3 nucleotides read TGCAGCGCAGAAGAGGGGGCTGGGTACGAGCAGTACTTC. Protein sequence: CSAEEGAGYEQYF.

This chain links TRBV3-1 (or the pseudogene TRBV3-2) with TRBJ1-3, with 7 bases lining up with TRBD1. Germline V CDR1 and CDR2: LGHDT, YNNKEL (reference sequence). Trimming cost V 0 bases and J 7 bases; bases outside gene matches: 9. This CDR3 spans 16 amino acids. The CDR3 region is CASSQDEGQSENTIYF. Written as DNA, the CDR3 is TGTGCCAGCAGCCAAGATGAGGGACAGTCGGAGAACACCATATATTTT.

This clone appeared a single time. The chain recombines TRBV6-5 with TRBJ1-1; D not certain. This CDR3 is 13 amino acids long. V lost 0 bases to trimming and J lost 5 bases, with 7 bases between them. CDR1 and CDR2 (germline): MNHEY, SVGAGI. In DNA form, the CDR3 reads TGTGCCAGCAGTTACTCGGGGTGGACTGAAGCTTTCTTT. Translating gives CASSYSGWTEAFF.

The sample holds one count of this clone. The chain combines TRBV14 with TRBJ2-1, with 7 bases that match TRBD2. The ends lost 5 bases at V and 2 bases at J; junction bases unmatched: 6. The germline CDR1 and CDR2 sequences are SGHDN and FVKESK. The CDR3 loop spans 15 amino acids. CDR3 sequence (DNA): TGTGCCAGCAGCTACCTGGGAGGGGCCTACAATGAGCAGTTCTTC. Encoded protein: CASSYLGGAYNEQFF.

J is TRBJ1-2 and V is TRBV5-4; the D is unclear. Trimming left V 0 bases short and J 2 bases short, with 11 bases between. Per the germline V gene, CDR1 is SGHNT and CDR2 is YYREEE (reference sequence). This CDR3 contains 15 residues. For the CDR3, the DNA is TGTGCCAGCAGCTTGGAGGCAGGATTAAACTATGGCTACACCTTC. Translating gives CASSLEAGLNYGYTF. Variable domain in full (rest from reference TRBV5-4 and TRBJ1-2): ETGVTQSPTHLIKTRGQQVTLRCSSQSGHNTVSWYQQALGQGPQFIFQYYREEENGRGNFPPRFSGLQFPNYSSELNVNALELDDSALYLCASSLEAGLNYGYTFGSGTRLTVV.

The count of this clone is one. The rearrangement links TRBV9 to TRBJ2-3; 7 bases fit TRBD1. The V gene's germline CDR1 is SGDLS and CDR2 YYNGEE. The CDR3 is made up of 15 amino acids. The V and J ends lost 4 bases and 0 bases, in that order; junction bases with no gene match: 5. In DNA, the CDR3 is TGTGCCAGCAGCCCAGGGACAGATAGCACAGATACGCAGTATTTT. It is translated as CASSPGTDSTDTQYF.

This sequence joins TRBV4-3 and TRBJ2-5; 9 nucleotides match TRBD1. Trimming cost V 1 base and J 5 bases; bases outside gene matches: 5. The CDR3 runs 15 residues. Germline loops: CDR1 LGHNA, CDR2 YSLEER. As DNA, the CDR3 is TGCGCCAGCAGCCAAGGGACAGGGGCGCGGGAGACCCAGTACTTC. Translating gives CASSQGTGARETQYF.

The chain links TRBV29-1 to TRBJ1-1; D is unclear. The CDR3 totals 13 residues. In germline, CDR1 is SQVTM, CDR2 ANQGSEA. Between the trimmed V and J ends, which lost 4 bases and 0 bases, there was a span of 9 bases. The CDR3 sequence: CSVGRPLNTEAFF. As DNA, the CDR3 is TGCAGCGTTGGCCGTCCGCTGAACACTGAAGCTTTCTTT.

The chain has TRBV29-1 and TRBJ1-2, with 9 bases matching TRBD1. Unmatched junction bases numbered 9, after V lost 4 bases and J lost 3 bases. Per germline, CDR1 SQVTM and CDR2 ANQGSEA. The CDR3 consists of 15 residues. CDR3 region: CSVVNLDRGYYGYTF. The DNA for the CDR3 is TGCAGCGTTGTAAACTTGGACAGGGGATACTATGGCTACACCTTC. Combining the CDR3 with reference TRBV29-1 and TRBJ1-2 gives the whole variable domain SAVISQKPSRDICQRGTSLTIQCQVDSQVTMMFWYRQQPGQSLTLIATANQGSEATYESGFVIDKFPISRPNLTFSTLTVSNMSPEDSSIYLCSVVNLDRGYYGYTFGSGTRLTVV.

The chain joins TRBV6-2 or TRBV6-3 to TRBJ1-5; D gene unclear. The CDR3 loop spans 16 amino acids. V shed 5 bases and J shed 2 bases, with 16 bases lying between them. Germline-derived CDR1 and CDR2 are MNHEY and SVGEGT. The CDR3, as DNA: TGTGCCAGCAGTAAGGCGGTCCTTCGCGGCAATCAGCCCCAGCATTTT. Translating it yields CASSKAVLRGNQPQHF.

The chain links TRBV2 to TRBJ2-5; D unresolved. Deletions cut 4 bases from V and 1 base from J, with 10 bases between. The CDR3 sequence is 14 residues long. Germline-derived CDR1 and CDR2 are SNHLY and FYNNEI. The CDR3 nucleotides are TGTGCCAGCAGTGGTGGAAACAGCCAAGAGACCCAGTACTTC. As protein: CASSGGNSQETQYF.

V usage is TRBV4-1 and J usage is TRBJ1-2; D may be TRBD1 (6 bases). V gave up 0 bases and J gave up 2 bases, with 13 bases separating them. Germline CDR1 and CDR2: MGHRA and YSYEKL. This CDR3 contains 16 residues. CDR3 in DNA: TGCGCCAGCAGCCAAGATCCGGGACATCCAAACTATGGCTACACCTTC. Translating it yields CASSQDPGHPNYGYTF.